The 27 T cell receptor beta chains given below trace back to one sample, sequenced in a study of shared clonotypes between healthy human individuals. Clones were read by immunoSEQ multiplex PCR, and TCRdb kept only the in-frame ones, dropping some. The sample holds roughly 1,800,000 clones; approximately 94% are singletons and the top ten take more than 0.9%. Naive CD8 isolation took CD45RO-negative cells positively selected for CCR7 and excluded terminally differentiated effector memory CD45RA+ cells. The sequenced sample was naive CD8+ T cells sorted from blood. All receptors come from a man in his late teens or twenties in good health.

Note on this clone: The same CDR3 arises from other DNA sequences in this sample as well. The chain links TRBV7-9 to TRBJ2-7, with D unclear. Germline values: CDR1 SEHNR, CDR2 FQNEAQ (reference sequence). Trimming stripped 5 bases from V and 2 bases from J, with 10 bases between. The CDR3 is made up of 13 amino acids. Here the CDR3 reads CASSPSGTYEQYF. CDR3 in DNA: TGTGCCAGCAGCCCTAGTGGGACCTACGAGCAGTACTTC.

The chain carries TRBV19 and TRBJ1-1; maybe TRBD1 (5 bases). V was cut by 3 bases and J by 1 base, with 18 bases left in between. The CDR3 sequence is 17 residues long. Per germline, CDR1 LNHDA and CDR2 SQIVND (reference sequence). CDR3 residues: CASSIFIREGENTEAFF. In nucleotides, the CDR3 is TGTGCCAGTAGTATCTTCATCAGGGAAGGGGAGAACACTGAAGCTTTCTTT. The variable domain in full, completed from reference TRBV19 and TRBJ1-1, reads DGGITQSPKYLFRKEGQNVTLSCEQNLNHDAMYWYRQDPGQGLRLIYYSQIVNDFQKGDIAEGYSVSREKKESFPLTVTSAQKNPTAFYLCASSIFIREGENTEAFFGQGTRLTVV.

This sequence joins TRBV11-2 and TRBJ2-2; maybe TRBD1 (6 bases). Trimming stripped 4 bases from V and 0 bases from J, with 15 bases between. Germline CDR1 SGHAT, CDR2 FQNNGV. The CDR3 length is 17 residues. The CDR3 protein is CASSSLLQGTNTGELFF. CDR3 nucleotide sequence: TGTGCCAGCAGCTCGCTTTTACAGGGAACGAACACCGGGGAGCTGTTTTTT.

The chain couples TRBV30 to TRBJ1-6, with a possible D match to TRBD1 (6 bases). The germline CDR1 and CDR2 sequences are GTSNPN and SVGIG (reference sequence). The V end lost 3 bases, the J end lost 5 bases, and 8 bases lay between the germline ends. The CDR3 spans 13 residues. The CDR3 DNA follows: TGTGCCTGGAGGGACAGAGATAATTCACCCCTCCACTTT. Translating gives CAWRDRDNSPLHF.

The rearrangement uses TRBV28 and TRBJ1-2, with a weak D call TRBD1 (5 bases). V shed 3 bases and J shed 8 bases, with 16 bases lying between them. This CDR3 contains 14 residues. CDR1 and CDR2 (germline): MDHEN, SYDVKM. CDR3 sequence: CASSLRRDVGGYTF. The CDR3 region has the DNA TGTGCCAGCAGTTTGCGCAGGGACGTCGGCGGCTACACCTTC.

The chain joins TRBV5-4 to TRBJ2-7; 9 positions agree with TRBD1. The CDR3 runs 14 residues. The V segment lost 5 bases and the J segment 5 bases; nucleotides outside the gene matches: 8. Per germline, CDR1 SGHNT and CDR2 YYREEE (reference sequence). The DNA for the CDR3 is TGTGCCAGCAGATCGGGACAGGGCAGCAACGAGCAGTACTTC. It specifies CASRSGQGSNEQYF.

The V and J genes are TRBV7-9 and TRBJ2-1; TRBD2 matches at 9 bases. The CDR3 consists of 16 residues. V lost 5 bases, J lost 8 bases, and 13 bases stayed unmatched. Germline CDR1 SEHNR, CDR2 FQNEAQ (reference sequence). The CDR3, as DNA: TGTGCCAGCAGCCCGGAGCTAGCGGGGCCTGGGGATGAGCAGTTCTTC. It is translated as CASSPELAGPGDEQFF.

The chain carries TRBV19 and TRBJ1-6; weak D call: TRBD1 (6 bases). This CDR3 comprises 15 residues. The V gene lost 0 bases and the J gene lost 16 bases, with 19 bases spanning the gap. Germline CDR1 is LNHDA and CDR2 is SQIVND (reference sequence). DNA for the CDR3: TGTGCCAGTAGTATAGATGATAGGGACACGAACCAACTCCACTTT. It specifies CASSIDDRDTNQLHF.

Here the CDR3 reads CATMDRVEQYF. CDR3 sequence (DNA): TGTGCCACCATGGACAGAGTCGAGCAGTACTTC. The chain combines TRBV6-1 with TRBJ2-7, with a tentative D call TRBD1 (6 bases). V was trimmed by 10 bases and J by 6 bases, leaving 13 bases between them. The CDR3 runs to 11 residues. CDR1 and CDR2 (germline): MNHNS, SASEGT.

The gene calls are TRBV5-6 and TRBJ2-3; 9 bases line up with TRBD2. Unmatched junction bases numbered 3, after V lost 0 bases and J lost 1 base. The CDR3 sequence is 16 residues long. In germline, CDR1 is SGHDT, CDR2 YYEEEE. CDR3 sequence: CASSLVPSGGTDTQYF. As DNA, the CDR3 is TGTGCCAGCAGCTTGGTTCCTAGCGGGGGCACAGATACGCAGTATTTT.

The CDR3 bases are TGTGCCAGCAGCTTAATTACTGCAGGGGGCGCGATTTTGACAGATACGCAGTATTTT. Residues: CASSLITAGGAILTDTQYF. The chain carries TRBV7-9 and TRBJ2-3; 8 nucleotides match TRBD1. The CDR3 extends over 19 amino acids. V was pared by 2 bases and J by 3 bases, with 16 bases of the junction left unmatched. The germline V gene encodes CDR1 SEHNR and CDR2 FQNEAQ (reference sequence).

This chain links TRBV4-3 with TRBJ2-7; D is unresolved. This CDR3 region has 13 residues. The V and J ends lost 0 bases and 3 bases respectively, with 6 bases between them. Germline CDR1 and CDR2: LGHNA and YSLEER. The CDR3 is CASSQDTHYEQYF. In DNA, the CDR3 is TGCGCCAGCAGCCAAGACACCCACTACGAGCAGTACTTC.

The chain recombines TRBV10-3 with TRBJ2-3; 8 bases are a match to TRBD2. CDR3 length: 19 residues. In germline, CDR1 is ENHRY, CDR2 SYGVKD. The V segment lost 5 bases and the J segment 1 base; nucleotides outside the gene matches: 17. The CDR3 loop reads CAISTGLAETVAGTDTQYF. In nucleotides, the CDR3 is TGTGCCATCAGTACAGGACTAGCAGAAACGGTAGCCGGCACAGATACGCAGTATTTT.

Points on this clone: Other DNA sequences from this sample encode an identical CDR3 as well. The chain is built from TRBV6-5 and TRBJ1-1; D gene uncertain. This CDR3 comprises 11 residues. The germline V gene has CDR1 MNHEY and CDR2 SVGAGI. V was clipped by 2 bases and J by 6 bases, with 4 bases between them. This CDR3 reads CASSYGSEAFF. The DNA of the CDR3 is TGTGCCAGCAGTTACGGCTCTGAAGCTTTCTTT.

The chain is built from TRBV7-2 and TRBJ2-5; D unresolved. TRBJ2-7 explains the end of the DNA better; the J call may be wrong. This CDR3 has 15 amino acids. Germline-derived CDR1 and CDR2 are SGHTA and FQGNSA. The CDR3 region is CASSALAAFSYEQYF. CDR3 coding DNA: TGTGCCAGCAGCGCGCTCGCAGCGTTCTCCTACGAGCAGTACTTC.

V gene TRBV6-1 combines with J gene TRBJ2-2; the match to TRBD2 covers 7 bases. The germline gives CDR1 MNHNS, CDR2 SASEGT. The J segment lost 3 bases and the V segment lost 1 base, leaving 5 bases of the junction unmatched. This CDR3 is 16 amino acids long. The CDR3 is CASSEGAGAHTGELFF. CDR3 nucleotides: TGTGCCAGCAGTGAAGGGGCGGGAGCGCACACCGGGGAGCTGTTTTTT.

V usage is TRBV4-1 and J usage is TRBJ1-4; D call uncertain. V was clipped by 0 bases and J by 3 bases, with 11 bases between them. The CDR3 totals 16 residues. Germline-derived CDR1 and CDR2 are MGHRA and YSYEKL. CDR3 protein: CASSQEGTLPNEKLFF. In nucleotides, the CDR3 is TGCGCCAGCAGCCAAGAGGGAACTCTACCTAATGAAAAACTGTTTTTT.

J is TRBJ1-2 and V is TRBV29-1; no firm D call. The germline CDR1 and CDR2 sequences are SQVTM and ANQGSEA. The CDR3 sequence is 14 residues long. With 0 bases removed from V and 3 bases from J, the gap between germline ends came to 11 bases. The CDR3 DNA follows: TGCAGCGTTGAAGATCTCGGAGCTGACTATGGCTACACCTTC. Protein: CSVEDLGADYGYTF. Complete variable domain (other parts from reference TRBV29-1 and TRBJ1-2): SAVISQKPSRDICQRGTSLTIQCQVDSQVTMMFWYRQQPGQSLTLIATANQGSEATYESGFVIDKFPISRPNLTFSTLTVSNMSPEDSSIYLCSVEDLGADYGYTFGSGTRLTVV.

CDR3: CASSLGQGTRETQYF. The CDR3 DNA reads TGTGCCAGCAGCTTAGGCCAGGGTACTAGAGAGACCCAGTACTTC. This chain joins TRBV11-2 and TRBJ2-5; D may be TRBD1 or TRBD2 (5 bases each). Germline V lookup: CDR1 SGHAT, CDR2 FQNNGV. V was shortened by 1 base and J by 4 bases, with 13 bases between the two germline ends. This CDR3 has 15 residues. The whole variable domain, remainder taken from reference TRBV11-2 and TRBJ2-5, is EAGVAQSPRYKIIEKRQSVAFWCNPISGHATLYWYQQILGQGPKLLIQFQNNGVVDDSQLPKDRFSAERLKGVDSTLKIQPAKLEDSAVYLCASSLGQGTRETQYFGPGTRLLVL.

This chain joins TRBV28 and TRBJ2-5; TRBD1 matches 8 bases. Unmatched junction bases numbered 8, after V lost 3 bases and J lost 5 bases. Germline assignment: CDR1 MDHEN and CDR2 SYDVKM. There are 15 residues in the CDR3. CDR3 DNA sequence: TGTGCCAGCAGTTTGATGGACAGGGTCCTTGAGACCCAGTACTTC. Encoded protein: CASSLMDRVLETQYF.

The chain employs TRBV5-4 and TRBJ1-4; the match to TRBD1 covers 9 bases. V shed 0 bases, J shed 8 bases, and the junction held 2 bases outside the gene matches. Looked up from germline, CDR1 is SGHNT and CDR2 is YYREEE (reference sequence). The CDR3 totals 14 residues. The CDR3: CASSLDRGHEKLFF. CDR3 nucleotide sequence: TGTGCCAGCAGCTTGGACAGGGGGCACGAAAAACTGTTTTTT.

With regard to this clone: This specimen includes other DNA sequences encoding the same CDR3. The chain carries TRBV7-9 and TRBJ1-1; D gene ambiguous. The V end lost 0 bases, the J end lost 1 base, and 6 bases lay between the germline ends. There are 14 residues in the CDR3. Germline V lookup: CDR1 SEHNR, CDR2 FQNEAQ (reference sequence). CDR3 region: CASSLATGNTEAFF. In DNA, the CDR3 is TGTGCCAGCAGCTTAGCGACGGGGAACACTGAAGCTTTCTTT.

This rearrangement joins TRBV25-1 to TRBJ1-2, with TRBD1 matching 7 bases. CDR3 length: 12 residues. The germline CDR1 and CDR2 sequences are MGHDK and SYGVNS. The trim removed 4 bases at V and 5 bases at J, leaving 1 base unmatched. CDR3 residues: CASSGDSYGYTF. In DNA form, the CDR3 reads TGTGCCAGCAGTGGGGACAGTTATGGCTACACCTTC.

The chain is built from TRBV10-1 and TRBJ2-5; D call uncertain. The ends were cut back, 2 bases at V and 1 base at J, with 8 bases in the middle. CDR1 and CDR2 (germline): WNHNN, SYGVQD (reference sequence). The CDR3 is 14 amino acids. CDR3 amino acids: CASSETGSQETQYF. For the CDR3, the DNA is TGCGCCAGCAGTGAGACGGGCTCCCAAGAGACCCAGTACTTC.

This chain links TRBV10-1 with TRBJ1-2; possible D gene TRBD1, 5 bases. This CDR3 contains 16 residues. CDR1 and CDR2 from the germline V gene are WNHNN and SYGVQD (reference sequence). Trimming shortened V by 3 bases and J by 4 bases, and 18 bases separated the two germline ends. This CDR3 reads CASSDLQGPPIYGYTF. CDR3 nucleotide sequence: TGCGCCAGCAGTGACCTGCAGGGCCCCCCTATCTATGGCTACACCTTC.

The chain links TRBV19 to TRBJ1-1, with 8 positions matching TRBD1. V shed 5 bases and J 1 base; nucleotides not matched to a gene: 9. This CDR3 spans 16 amino acids. Germline assignment: CDR1 LNHDA and CDR2 SQIVND (reference sequence). CDR3: CASSPRTGIGNTEAFF. CDR3 sequence (DNA): TGTGCCAGTAGTCCGAGGACAGGGATTGGGAACACTGAAGCTTTCTTT.

The rearrangement joins TRBV5-4 to TRBJ1-5, with no clear D. The germline V gene has CDR1 SGHNT and CDR2 YYREEE (reference sequence). The CDR3 covers 12 residues. Trimming took off 4 bases at V and 6 bases at J, with 8 bases between the two ends. The CDR3 sequence: CASSVDGQPQHF. The DNA of the CDR3 is TGTGCCAGCAGCGTCGACGGTCAGCCCCAGCATTTT. The whole variable domain, filled in from reference TRBV5-4 and TRBJ1-5, reads ETGVTQSPTHLIKTRGQQVTLRCSSQSGHNTVSWYQQALGQGPQFIFQYYREEENGRGNFPPRFSGLQFPNYSSELNVNALELDDSALYLCASSVDGQPQHFGDGTRLSIL.